These T cell receptor beta chains were read from a single sample in a study of beta chain features in type 1 diabetes. Sequencing was performed with immunoSEQ multiplex PCR; in TCRdb, only in-frame clones are kept and a portion is missing. The table lists 100,000 to 150,000 clones, around 9% of them singletons. Sequenced sample: central memory CD4+ T cells from blood. Receptors originate from a young man with type 1 diabetes. Each CDR3 is given with its conserved first and last residue. A D gene is named only where the DNA matches it firmly.

j_call | v_call | d_call | cdr3_aa
TRBJ2-1 | TRBV9 | TRBD2 | CASSVFGGASYNEQFF
TRBJ2-1 | TRBV9 | NA | CASSSILNEQFF
TRBJ1-5 | TRBV29-1 | TRBD1 | CSVADRVNQPQHF
TRBJ1-5 | TRBV19 | TRBD1 | CASHRQGVWQPQHF
TRBJ2-5 | TRBV11-1 | TRBD1 | CASTGTGGETQYF
TRBJ1-1 | TRBV15 | NA | CATSREKGQTFEAFF
TRBJ2-5 | TRBV29-1 | NA | CSLRSLDRQETQYF
TRBJ2-1 | TRBV6-1 | NA | CASRVSAGNEQFF
TRBJ2-7 | TRBV7-3 | TRBD1 | CASSPDRGREQYF
TRBJ2-7 | TRBV7-9 | TRBD2 | CASSLGGGLSEQYF
TRBJ2-1 | TRBV19 | NA | CASSILNEVPEQFF
TRBJ2-7 | TRBV20-1 | NA | CSASRSSEQYF
TRBJ2-5 | TRBV6-5 | TRBD1 | CASTSGTGAQETQYF
TRBJ2-1 | TRBV9 | TRBD1 | CASSTRTGGDEQFF
TRBJ1-6 | TRBV15 | NA | CATKLGTSNSPLHF
TRBJ1-5 | TRBV15 | NA | CATSRDPLGNQPQHF
TRBJ2-7 | TRBV19 | TRBD1 | CASEDRDGYEQYF
TRBJ1-6 | TRBV18 | NA | CASSRAADSDSPLHF
TRBJ2-1 | TRBV11-2 | TRBD1 | CASSQDRGDEQFF
TRBJ2-7 | TRBV2 | TRBD2 | CASGTSGAYEQYF